This TCR beta chain was recovered during a study of immune characterization of retroperitoneal liposarcoma. TCRdb re-called the PCR reads with MiXCR, one entry per CDR3 protein. The data contain 10,000 to 11,000 distinct CDR3 sequences, around a quarter of them singletons. The CDR3 extends over 14 amino acids. Germline assignment: CDR1 MNHNS and CDR2 SASEGT. The sequencing sample was made of blood. The V and J genes are TRBV6-1 and TRBJ2-5, with 7 bases fitting TRBD1. The end of the DNA fits TRBJ2-7 better, so the J call may be wrong. The source of this sequence is a male donor with retroperitoneal liposarcoma. CDR3 region: CASSEATGSDEQYF. The CDR3 DNA reads TGTGCCAGCAGTGAAGCGACAGGGAGCGACGAGCAGTACTTC.